The clone carrying this T cell receptor beta chain showed up just a few times. This sample stems from a study of shared clonotypes between healthy human individuals. Per germline, CDR1 MDHEN and CDR2 SYDVKM. The CDR3 is made up of 16 amino acids. The V and J ends lost 5 bases and 7 bases, in that order; junction bases with no gene match: 12. Profiled with immunoSEQ multiplex PCR; TCRdb holds only in-frame clones, not every one. The sample consists of about a million clones, 60% to 80% of them appearing once. Sequencing was performed on memory CD4+ T cells from PBMCs. Subset noted: CD45RA-negative fraction. This sequence originates from a man younger than 35 in good health. Some clones in this sample may be carry-over from other donors' samples. The chain uses TRBV28 and TRBJ1-3, with 9 positions matching TRBD1. CDR3 nucleotides: TGTGCCAGCAGTCTGCCTCCGGGACAGGGATCGAACACCATATATTTT. This encodes CASSLPPGQGSNTIYF.